One and the same sample provided the 27 T cell receptor beta chains below, sequenced in a study of cytomegalovirus exposure and HLA in healthy donors. The PCR was carried out with 60 Vbeta primers and 13 Jbeta primers. Profiled with immunoSEQ multiplex PCR; TCRdb holds only in-frame clones, not every one. The repertoire holds approximately 74,000 clones, roughly 75% seen once, with roughly 7.7% in the top ten. The sample comprised PBMCs. The receptor set was obtained from a man aged 60 to 75 in good health and CMV-seropositive.

The rearrangement uses TRBV13 and TRBJ2-3; TRBD2 is a possible D gene (6 bases). There are 16 residues in the CDR3. Germline V lookup: CDR1 PRHDT, CDR2 FYEKMQ (reference sequence). V was shortened by 5 bases and J by 2 bases, with 17 bases between the two germline ends. The CDR3 loop reads CASSPRDSDATDTQYF. DNA for the CDR3: TGTGCCAGCAGCCCGAGGGACTCCGACGCCACAGATACGCAGTATTTT.

The genes are TRBV7-6 and TRBJ2-5; 10 nucleotides match TRBD2. The CDR3 is 17 amino acids. J was trimmed by 4 bases and V by 3 bases; bases with no gene match: 11. The germline CDR1 and CDR2 sequences are SGHVS and FNYEAQ. DNA for the CDR3: TGTGCCAGCAGCTTGGCTAGCGGGGGACCGACGGGAGAGACCCAGTACTTC. Translation: CASSLASGGPTGETQYF. The full variable domain, its missing parts supplied by reference TRBV7-6 and TRBJ2-5, is GAGVSQSPRYKVTKRGQDVALRCDPISGHVSLYWYRQALGQGPEFLTYFNYEAQQDKSGLPNDRFSAERPEGSISTLTIQRTEQRDSAMYRCASSLASGGPTGETQYFGPGTRLLVL.

This clone has only a few counts. V is TRBV19 and J is TRBJ1-1, with 8 bases lining up with TRBD1. The CDR3 is made up of 14 amino acids. Germline values: CDR1 LNHDA, CDR2 SQIVND (reference sequence). The V segment lost 9 bases and the J segment 1 base; nucleotides outside the gene matches: 7. In DNA form, the CDR3 reads TGTGCCAGCCTTCCGCAGGGGGCGAACACTGAAGCTTTCTTT. It specifies CASLPQGANTEAFF.

The CDR3 reads CASNRAPTASGANVLTF. DNA for the CDR3: TGTGCCAGCAATCGTGCCCCGACAGCCTCTGGGGCCAACGTCCTGACTTTC. The chain employs TRBV5-8 and TRBJ2-6; D perhaps matches TRBD1 (5 bases). Trimming removed 6 bases at V and 0 bases at J, with 16 bases between. Germline assignment: CDR1 SGHTS and CDR2 YDEGEE. This CDR3 has 17 residues.

The rearrangement uses TRBV4-1 and TRBJ2-1, with D tentatively TRBD2 (7 bases). CDR3 length: 18 amino acids. The germline V gene encodes CDR1 MGHRA and CDR2 YSYEKL. Trimming took 0 bases from V and 3 from J, leaving 18 bases between them. CDR3 region: CASSQDLEGGSFYNEQFF. The DNA for the CDR3 is TGCGCCAGCAGCCAAGATCTCGAGGGGGGGTCCTTCTACAATGAGCAGTTCTTC.

This clone was seen a few times. The genes are TRBV7-9 and TRBJ1-4; D might be TRBD1 (5 bases). Trimming cost V 1 base and J 4 bases, with 7 bases left between them. Germline V gene data show CDR1 as SEHNR and CDR2 as FQNEAQ (reference sequence). This CDR3 comprises 14 residues. The CDR3 DNA sequence: TGTGCCAGCAGCTTAGGACAGTTTAATGAAAAACTGTTTTTT. Its translation: CASSLGQFNEKLFF. Full variable domain (remainder filled in from reference TRBV7-9 and TRBJ1-4): DTGVSQNPRHKITKRGQNVTFRCDPISEHNRLYWYRQTLGQGPEFLTYFQNEAQLEKSRLLSDRFSAERPKGSFSTLEIQRTEQGDSAMYLCASSLGQFNEKLFFGSGTQLSVL.

The chain carries TRBV5-6 and TRBJ2-2; TRBD1 agrees at 10 bases. CDR3 size: 15 residues. CDR1 and CDR2 from the germline V gene are SGHDT and YYEEEE. V was pared by 4 bases and J by 4 bases, with 4 bases of the junction left unmatched. The CDR3 spells CASSRDRGRTGELFF. The CDR3 nucleotides are TGTGCCAGCAGCCGGGACAGGGGACGCACCGGGGAGCTGTTTTTT.

V usage is TRBV9 and J usage is TRBJ1-3; no definite D call. Between the trimmed V and J ends, which lost 0 bases and 0 bases, there was a span of 4 bases. Looked up from germline, CDR1 is SGDLS and CDR2 is YYNGEE. The CDR3 spans 14 residues. CDR3 DNA: TGTGCCAGCAGCGTAGAAGCCTCTGGAAACACCATATATTTT. Protein: CASSVEASGNTIYF.

The chain carries TRBV11-2 and TRBJ2-3; D might be TRBD2 (6 bases). Germline V gene lookup returns CDR1 SGHAT and CDR2 FQNNGV. V dropped 0 bases and J dropped 5 bases, with 15 bases sitting between them. The CDR3 covers 16 residues. The DNA for the CDR3 is TGTGCCAGCAGCTTAGAGGCCGGACTAAGAGGAGATACGCAGTATTTT. Residues: CASSLEAGLRGDTQYF.

This clone was counted a few times. V gene TRBV11-2 combines with J gene TRBJ2-1, with D possibly matching TRBD2 (5 bases). Deletions cut 4 bases from V and 10 bases from J, with 20 bases between. The CDR3 extends over 15 amino acids. Germline CDR1 SGHAT, CDR2 FQNNGV. CDR3 bases: TGTGCCAGCAGCTCCAAGTCGGGGTGGGCGGAGGAGCAGTTCTTC. It is translated as CASSSKSGWAEEQFF.

The chain links TRBV18 to TRBJ2-5, with a possible D match to TRBD2 (6 bases). The CDR3 is made up of 15 amino acids. In germline, CDR1 is KGHSH, CDR2 LQKENI. V was trimmed by 3 bases and J by 2 bases, leaving 13 bases between them. The CDR3 protein is CASSPSVGTQETQYF. The CDR3 bases are TGTGCCAGCTCACCTAGTGTCGGGACTCAAGAGACCCAGTACTTC.

The J gene is TRBJ2-3, the V gene TRBV7-9; TRBD2 agrees at 12 bases. The V gene end was trimmed by 5 bases and the J gene end by 4 bases; junction bases not matched to a gene: 7. This CDR3 is built from 16 residues. Germline V lookup: CDR1 SEHNR, CDR2 FQNEAQ (reference sequence). The CDR3 reads CASSQTSGSFADTQYF. In nucleotides, the CDR3 is TGTGCCAGCAGCCAGACTAGCGGGAGCTTCGCAGATACGCAGTATTTT.

This clone was observed a few times. This chain links TRBV10-3 with TRBJ2-7, with 7 bases identical to TRBD2. The CDR3 has 14 residues. The germline CDR1 and CDR2 sequences are ENHRY and SYGVKD. The V gene end was trimmed by 0 bases and the J gene end by 3 bases; junction bases not matched to a gene: 2. CDR3 sequence (DNA): TGTGCCATCAGTGAGTCGAGCGGGGTCTACGAGCAGTACTTC. Its protein product is CAISESSGVYEQYF.

This sequence joins TRBV9 and TRBJ2-7, with a tentative D call TRBD2 (6 bases). V was pared by 4 bases and J by 7 bases, with 12 bases between. This CDR3 contains 12 residues. Germline loops: CDR1 SGDLS, CDR2 YYNGEE. This CDR3 is CASSKAAGEQYF. CDR3 nucleotide sequence: TGTGCCAGCAGCAAAGCCGCGGGGGAGCAGTACTTC.

J is TRBJ1-6 and V is TRBV10-2, with D possibly TRBD1 on 6 matching bases. Trimming pared 8 bases from V and 5 bases from J, leaving 16 bases between. Germline V CDR1 and CDR2: WSHSY, SAAADI. The CDR3 is 15 residues long. CDR3 amino acids: CASGGRQGDNSPLHF. In DNA, the CDR3 is TGCGCCAGCGGGGGCCGACAAGGCGATAATTCACCCCTCCACTTT.

The chain couples TRBV5-5 to TRBJ2-1; D is unclear. The germline V gene encodes CDR1 SGHKS and CDR2 YYEKEE (reference sequence). The V end lost 2 bases, the J end lost 7 bases, and 7 bases lay between the germline ends. The CDR3 totals 12 residues. The CDR3 nucleotides read TGTGCCAGCAGCTTTGTAGAGAATGAGCAGTTCTTC. This codes for CASSFVENEQFF. Variable domain in full (rest from reference TRBV5-5 and TRBJ2-1): DAGVTQSPTHLIKTRGQQVTLRCSPISGHKSVSWYQQVLGQGPQFIFQYYEKEERGRGNFPDRFSARQFPNYSSELNVNALLLGDSALYLCASSFVENEQFFGPGTRLTVL.

The rearrangement joins TRBV6-1 to TRBJ1-2; TRBD1 might be the D (6 bases). This CDR3 has 14 residues. Germline loops: CDR1 MNHNS, CDR2 SASEGT. Trimming took off 3 bases at V and 8 bases at J, with 16 bases between the two ends. DNA for the CDR3: TGTGCCAGCAGTGACTGGGGGACACGGAGCGGCTACACCTTC. Encoded protein: CASSDWGTRSGYTF.

V is TRBV7-2 and J is TRBJ2-7; 11 bases map to TRBD1. The CDR3 covers 14 residues. Losses at the gene ends were 2 bases for V and 6 bases for J; bases not matched to a gene: 3. Germline lookup yields CDR1 SGHTA and CDR2 FQGNSA. CDR3 DNA: TGTGCCAGCAGCTTACAGGGACAGGGGGGCGAGCAGTACTTC. This translates into CASSLQGQGGEQYF.

The V and J genes are TRBV6-1 and TRBJ2-1; D is ambiguous. Germline CDR1 is MNHNS and CDR2 is SASEGT. The CDR3 loop spans 14 amino acids. With 2 bases removed from V and 3 bases from J, the gap between germline ends came to 8 bases. The CDR3: CASSELIGYNEQFF. The CDR3 nucleotides read TGTGCCAGCAGTGAACTGATCGGCTACAATGAGCAGTTCTTC.

V and J are TRBV9 and TRBJ2-7; 12 positions match TRBD1. V lost 3 bases to trimming and J lost 5 bases; unmatched junction nucleotides: 6. The CDR3 has 15 amino acids. CDR1 is SGDLS and CDR2 is YYNGEE in the germline V gene. This CDR3 is CASSGRGTGGDEQYF. CDR3 bases: TGTGCCAGCAGCGGACGGGGGACAGGGGGCGACGAGCAGTACTTC.

The count of this clone is one. The genes are TRBV10-3 and TRBJ2-1; 9 bases match TRBD2. Germline CDR1 ENHRY, CDR2 SYGVKD. The CDR3 is made up of 15 amino acids. The V segment lost 3 bases and the J segment 3 bases; nucleotides outside the gene matches: 3. The CDR3 region is CAISDATSGYNEQFF. The CDR3 coding sequence is TGTGCCATCAGTGACGCGACTAGCGGCTACAATGAGCAGTTCTTC.

V is TRBV7-9 and J is TRBJ2-5; D is unclear. CDR3 length: 13 amino acids. The V end lost 2 bases, the J end lost 1 base, and 5 bases lay between the germline ends. CDR1 SEHNR and CDR2 FQNEAQ come from the germline V gene (reference sequence). CDR3 sequence: CASSLWSQETQYF. The DNA for the CDR3 is TGTGCCAGCAGCTTATGGAGCCAAGAGACCCAGTACTTC.

The V and J genes are TRBV10-2 and TRBJ2-7; the match to TRBD1 covers 11 bases. This CDR3 region has 16 residues. Germline CDR1 is WSHSY and CDR2 is SAAADI. The junction had 14 bases not matched to a gene; V was cut back by 10 bases and J by 3 bases. The CDR3 coding sequence is TGCGCCACCAGAGTTTTGGACAGGGGGCCTCTCTACGAGCAGTACTTC. Its translation: CATRVLDRGPLYEQYF.

The rearrangement uses TRBV7-9 and TRBJ2-1; the match to TRBD2 covers 8 bases. V dropped 5 bases and J dropped 6; count of bases not matched to a gene: 15. Germline-derived CDR1 and CDR2 are SEHNR and FQNEAQ (reference sequence). The CDR3 is 17 amino acids. DNA of the CDR3: TGTGCCAGCAGCGCCAGGTTAGCGGGAAGTGGGGGCAATGAGCAGTTCTTC. Translating it yields CASSARLAGSGGNEQFF.

The chain recombines TRBV5-1 with TRBJ1-6; the D gene is possibly TRBD1 (5 bases). The CDR3 runs 14 residues. Germline loops: CDR1 SGHRS, CDR2 YFSETQ. V lost 3 bases to trimming and J lost 7 bases, with 11 bases between them. The CDR3 is CASSSQGENSPLHF. CDR3 DNA sequence: TGCGCCAGCAGCTCGCAGGGTGAGAATTCACCCCTCCACTTT.

J is TRBJ1-4 and V is TRBV5-4, with 9 positions matching TRBD1. Germline trimming cut 4 bases from V and 5 bases from J; bases unmatched to any gene: 6. This CDR3 has 15 residues. CDR1 is SGHNT, CDR2 YYREEE, per germline (reference sequence). CDR3 sequence: CASSPGGQGNEKLFF. In DNA, the CDR3 is TGTGCCAGCAGCCCCGGTGGACAGGGGAATGAAAAACTGTTTTTT.

The chain couples TRBV18 to TRBJ2-1; D uncertain. The CDR3 is 12 residues long. Germline V gene data show CDR1 as KGHSH and CDR2 as LQKENI. Trimming cost V 5 bases and J 5 bases, with 7 bases left between them. CDR3 in DNA: TGTGCCAGCTCAGGAGCCCACAATGAGCAGTTCTTC. Protein product: CASSGAHNEQFF.